The T cell receptor (beta chain) under discussion was sequenced for a study of T cell responses to AZD1222 COVID-19 vaccine. CDR1 LGHDT and CDR2 YNNKEL come from the germline V gene (reference sequence). CDR3 length: 15 residues. V was shortened by 4 bases and J by 0 bases, with 12 bases between the two germline ends. Profiling relied on immunoSEQ multiplex PCR, and the TCRdb table lists in-frame clones only, not all of them. This table holds about 96,000 clones, around 91% found once. Here the sequenced sample was peripheral blood, taken on day 0 of MenACWY control vaccination. The TCR sequence derives from an adult in good health. J is TRBJ1-1 and V is TRBV3-1 (or the pseudogene TRBV3-2); D call uncertain. CDR3 amino acids: CASSPRAVMNTEAFF. The CDR3 DNA reads as TGTGCCAGCAGCCCTCGGGCAGTAATGAACACTGAAGCTTTCTTT.